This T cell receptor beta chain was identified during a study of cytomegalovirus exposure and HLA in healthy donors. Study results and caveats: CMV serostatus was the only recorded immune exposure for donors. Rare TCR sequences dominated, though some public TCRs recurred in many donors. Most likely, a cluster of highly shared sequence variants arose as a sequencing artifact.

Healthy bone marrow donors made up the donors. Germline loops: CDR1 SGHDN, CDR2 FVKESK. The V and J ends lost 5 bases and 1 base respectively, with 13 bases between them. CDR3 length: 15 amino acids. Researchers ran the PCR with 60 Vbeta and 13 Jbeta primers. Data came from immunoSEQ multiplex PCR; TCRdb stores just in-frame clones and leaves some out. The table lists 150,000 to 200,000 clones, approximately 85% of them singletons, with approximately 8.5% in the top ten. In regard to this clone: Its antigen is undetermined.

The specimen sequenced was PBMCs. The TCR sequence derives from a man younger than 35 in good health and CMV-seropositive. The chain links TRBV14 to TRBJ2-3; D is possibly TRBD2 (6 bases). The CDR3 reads CASSEFWGGTDTQYF. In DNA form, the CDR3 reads TGTGCCAGCAGCGAATTCTGGGGGGGCACAGATACGCAGTATTTT.